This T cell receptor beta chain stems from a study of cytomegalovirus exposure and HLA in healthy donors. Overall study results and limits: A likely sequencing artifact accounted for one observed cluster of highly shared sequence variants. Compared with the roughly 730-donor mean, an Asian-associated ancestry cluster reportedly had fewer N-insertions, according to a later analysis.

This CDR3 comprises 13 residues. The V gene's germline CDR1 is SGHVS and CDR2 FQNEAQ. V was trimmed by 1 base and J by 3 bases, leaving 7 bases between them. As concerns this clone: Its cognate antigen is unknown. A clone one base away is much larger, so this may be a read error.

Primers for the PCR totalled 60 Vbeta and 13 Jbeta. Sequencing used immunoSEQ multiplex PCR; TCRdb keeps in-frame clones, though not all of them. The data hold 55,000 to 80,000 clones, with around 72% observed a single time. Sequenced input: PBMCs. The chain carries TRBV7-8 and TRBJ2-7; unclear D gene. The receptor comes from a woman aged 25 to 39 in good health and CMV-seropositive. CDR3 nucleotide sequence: TGTGCCAGCAGCTTAGGGGCTGACTACGAGCAGTACTTC. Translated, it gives CASSLGADYEQYF. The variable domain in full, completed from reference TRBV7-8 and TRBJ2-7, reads GAGVSQSPRYKVAKRGQDVALRCDPISGHVSLFWYQQALGQGPEFLTYFQNEAQLDKSGLPSDRFFAERPEGSVSTLKIQRTQQEDSAVYLCASSLGADYEQYFGPGTRLTVT.